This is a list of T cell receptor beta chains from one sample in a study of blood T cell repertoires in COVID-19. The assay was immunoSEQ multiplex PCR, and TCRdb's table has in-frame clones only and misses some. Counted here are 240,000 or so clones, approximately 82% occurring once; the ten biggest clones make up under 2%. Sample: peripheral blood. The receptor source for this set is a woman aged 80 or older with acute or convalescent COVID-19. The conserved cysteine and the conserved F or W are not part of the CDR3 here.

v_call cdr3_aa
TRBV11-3 ASSARGTGDYNEQF
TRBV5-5 ASSSQGSSSYNSPLH
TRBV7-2 ASSLATGGGNEKLF
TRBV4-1 ASSQDFGGFNEQF
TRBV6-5 ASSSHRGTATYGYT
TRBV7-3 ASSKLAGGPYEQY
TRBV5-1 ASSLGQGNPGAYGYT
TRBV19 ASSMGTRGETQY
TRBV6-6 ASSSNSNTEAF
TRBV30 AWSPNRGEQY
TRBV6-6 ASSFMTSGPYEQY
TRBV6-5 ASRSQGGNTEAF
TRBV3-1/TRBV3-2 ASSQPVYGYT
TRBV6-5 ASSYSAAAGRNEQF
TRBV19 ASSTSRGKNGYT
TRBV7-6 ASSLVGTSQETQY
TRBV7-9 ASSPGQGANYGYT
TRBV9 ASSVDQGAYEQY
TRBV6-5 ASSYGVGGNQPQH
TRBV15 ATSERLSGLASSTDTQY
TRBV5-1 ASSVGQLNSPLH
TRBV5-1 ASSWDRGNEQF
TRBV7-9 ASSSRQNLPLH
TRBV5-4 ASSLAVGEGGTDTQY
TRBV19 ASSTTGGSSEQF
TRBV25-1 ASRGGAHNEQF
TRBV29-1 SVRHTNTGELF
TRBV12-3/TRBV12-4 ASSFQGTNGYT
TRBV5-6 ASSLVTGVEQY
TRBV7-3 ASSFSSNYGYT
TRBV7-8 ASSLEAGGGRPNYGYT
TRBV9 ASSVGTVNTEAF
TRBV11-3 ASSETSFNEQF